A selection of T cell receptor beta chains follows, all from one sample in a study of PD-1 blockade in classical Hodgkin lymphoma. Data came from immunoSEQ multiplex PCR; TCRdb stores just in-frame clones and leaves some out. Of over 35,000 clones in the sample, about 90% were seen once. This specimen consisted of peripheral blood mononuclear cells (PBMCs), obtained at baseline. All receptors come from a human donor with classical Hodgkin lymphoma. CDR3s include the opening cysteine and the closing phenylalanine or tryptophan. A D gene is named only where the DNA matches it firmly. Only part of the rows carry a size: once, few, many, or a class if the clone is expanded.

d_gene	abundance	j_gene	v_gene	CDR3aa	CDR3nt
TRBD1	-	TRBJ1-6	TRBV18	CASSPMGQNNSPLHF	TGTGCCAGCTCACCTATGGGACAGAATAATTCACCCCTCCACTTT
-	-	TRBJ2-2	TRBV18	CASSPMQGSVNPGELFF	TGTGCCAGCTCACCAATGCAGGGGTCGGTTAATCCCGGGGAGCTGTTTTTT
TRBD1	-	TRBJ2-7	TRBV27	CASSWGGTGEQYF	TGTGCCAGCAGTTGGGGAGGGACAGGGGAGCAGTACTTC
-	once	TRBJ1-2	TRBV7-9	CASSHSGQPNYGYTF	TGTGCCAGCAGCCACTCAGGACAGCCTAACTATGGCTACACCTTC
-	-	TRBJ1-3	TRBV5-1	CASSLQGSPGNTIYF	TGCGCCAGCAGCCTACAGGGCAGTCCGGGAAACACCATATATTTT
-	-	TRBJ1-5	TRBV19	CASSIRSGQGSNQPQHF	TGTGCCAGTAGTATAAGGTCTGGGCAGGGCAGCAATCAGCCCCAGCATTTT
TRBD1	-	TRBJ1-2	TRBV10-3	CAISENRGIGYTF	TGTGCCATCAGTGAGAACAGGGGGATAGGCTACACCTTC
-	-	TRBJ2-7	TRBV5-4	CASSSRLGSHEQYF	TGTGCCAGCAGCTCCCGACTAGGGTCCCACGAGCAGTACTTC
TRBD1	-	TRBJ1-5	TRBV28	CASTDRGNQPQHF	TGTGCCAGCACGGACAGGGGCAATCAGCCCCAGCATTTT
-	once	TRBJ1-3	TRBV6-6	CASSPQFSGNTIYF	TGTGCCAGCAGTCCTCAATTCTCTGGAAACACCATATATTTT
TRBD1	few	TRBJ2-5	TRBV10-3	CAISESSTGGKTQYF	TGTGCCATCAGTGAGTCATCGACAGGGGGAAAGACCCAGTACTTC
TRBD1	once	TRBJ2-5	TRBV7-9	CASSLLRGLWQETQYF	TGTGCCAGCAGCTTATTGAGGGGGCTTTGGCAAGAGACCCAGTACTTC
-	-	TRBJ2-7	TRBV28	CASSLDDGTYEQYF	TGTGCCAGCAGTTTGGATGACGGAACCTACGAGCAGTACTTC
-	-	TRBJ1-4	TRBV28	CASSWIQGVGEKLFF	TGTGCCAGCAGTTGGATACAGGGAGTAGGTGAAAAACTGTTTTTT
TRBD1	-	TRBJ1-3	TRBV18	CASSPLPGQGSSGNTIYF	TGTGCCAGCTCACCACTACCCGGACAGGGGAGCTCTGGAAACACCATATATTTT
-	few	TRBJ1-4	TRBV7-9	CASSPGREKLFF	TGTGCCAGCAGCCCAGGGCGGGAAAAACTGTTTTTT
-	-	TRBJ2-2	TRBV7-8	CASRGTLNTGELFF	TGTGCCAGCAGAGGGACATTGAACACCGGGGAGCTGTTTTTT
-	-	TRBJ2-2	TRBV15	CATSRDLGIGNGELFF	TGTGCCACCAGCAGAGATCTAGGGATCGGGAACGGGGAGCTGTTTTTT
TRBD1	-	TRBJ1-1	TRBV2	CASSLTGGGEAFF	TGTGCCAGCAGTCTTACAGGGGGCGGTGAAGCTTTCTTT
TRBD1	-	TRBJ1-6	TRBV5-6	CASRSTGTGVLGSPLHF	TGTGCCAGCAGATCGACCGGGACAGGGGTCCTGGGGTCACCCCTCCACTTT
-	-	TRBJ2-3	TRBV7-9	CASDDSSTDTQYF	TGTGCCAGCGACGACAGTAGCACAGATACGCAGTATTTT
-	-	TRBJ2-3	TRBV4-3	CASSQGQGGADTQYF	TGCGCCAGCAGCCAAGGACAGGGCGGGGCAGATACGCAGTATTTT
-	-	TRBJ2-7	TRBV11-2	CASSRGGTAGHEQYF	TGTGCCAGCAGCCGTGGTGGGACGGCGGGCCACGAGCAGTACTTC
TRBD2	once	TRBJ2-1	TRBV6-5	CASRPLAVPHNEQFF	TGTGCCAGCAGACCACTAGCGGTTCCCCACAATGAGCAGTTCTTC
-	-	TRBJ2-5	TRBV19	CASSTPYGGAGETQYF	TGTGCCAGTAGTACCCCATATGGAGGAGCTGGGGAGACCCAGTACTTC
-	-	TRBJ1-5	TRBV6-1	CATSGPRLQPQHF	TGTGCCACCAGTGGACCCCGACTTCAGCCCCAGCATTTT
-	-	TRBJ1-6	TRBV7-9	CASSSPEPGSSYNSPLHF	TGTGCCAGCAGCTCCCCAGAACCCGGGAGCTCCTATAATTCACCCCTCCACTTT
TRBD1	-	TRBJ1-2	TRBV5-6	CASSRQGAYGYTF	TGTGCCAGCAGCCGACAGGGAGCATATGGCTACACCTTC
TRBD1	-	TRBJ2-5	TRBV5-1	CASSLGGTGFQETQYF	TGCGCCAGCAGCTTGGGCGGGACAGGGTTCCAAGAGACCCAGTACTTC
-	-	TRBJ2-7	TRBV28	CASNGVGYEQYF	TGTGCCAGCAACGGGGTCGGCTACGAGCAGTACTTC
TRBD2	-	TRBJ2-2	TRBV11-2	CASSFSGRITGELFF	TGTGCCAGCAGCTTCAGCGGGAGGATCACCGGGGAGCTGTTTTTT
-	-	TRBJ2-2	TRBV19	CASTDQAPRPTNTGELFF	TGTGCCAGTACCGATCAAGCCCCCAGACCCACGAACACCGGGGAGCTGTTTTTT
-	-	TRBJ1-1	TRBV5-1	CASSLGDTLGTEAFF	TGCGCCAGCAGCTTGGGCGACACTTTAGGGACTGAAGCTTTCTTT
TRBD2	-	TRBJ2-7	TRBV7-2	CASSLDRAGGRKQYF	TGTGCCAGCAGCTTAGATCGAGCGGGGGGGCGTAAGCAGTACTTC
TRBD2	-	TRBJ2-1	TRBV5-4	CASSFGLAGNEQFF	TGTGCCAGCAGCTTTGGACTAGCTGGGAATGAGCAGTTCTTC
-	-	TRBJ1-1	TRBV6-6	CASRDMGWGTEAFF	TGTGCCAGCAGAGATATGGGATGGGGCACTGAAGCTTTCTTT
TRBD1	-	TRBJ1-1	TRBV11-3	CASSLDRGTEAFF	TGTGCCAGCAGCTTAGACAGGGGGACTGAAGCTTTCTTT
-	-	TRBJ2-5	TRBV28	CASSRQETQYF	TGTGCCAGCAGCCGCCAAGAGACCCAGTACTTC
-	-	TRBJ2-7	TRBV6-5	CASSYNPVSYEQYF	TGTGCCAGCAGTTACAACCCCGTAAGCTACGAGCAGTACTTC
-	-	TRBJ2-3	TRBV5-4	CASSLGGRAGMTDTQYF	TGTGCCAGCAGCTTAGGGGGTCGGGCAGGGATGACAGATACGCAGTATTTT
-	once	TRBJ1-1	TRBV6-5	CASSYGSTHTEAFF	TGTGCCAGCAGTTACGGCTCGACGCACACTGAAGCTTTCTTT
-	-	TRBJ1-2	TRBV6-1	CASSDPLIGRFKNYGYTF	TGTGCCAGCAGTGACCCCCTGATAGGACGGTTCAAGAACTATGGCTACACCTTC
-	once	TRBJ2-7	TRBV18	CASSPLRDHEQYF	TGTGCCAGCTCACCTCTCAGGGATCACGAGCAGTACTTC
-	-	TRBJ1-6	TRBV19	CASRGNGGGYNSPLHF	TGTGCCAGTAGGGGCAATGGAGGGGGCTATAATTCACCCCTCCACTTT
-	-	TRBJ2-5	TRBV5-1	CASSRSLGGNQETQYF	TGCGCCAGCAGCCGCTCATTAGGAGGGAACCAAGAGACCCAGTACTTC
-	-	TRBJ1-5	TRBV10-3	CAISEGGSNQPQHF	TGTGCCATCAGTGAGGGGGGTAGTAATCAGCCCCAGCATTTT
-	-	TRBJ1-5	TRBV6-5	CASSYVGVQPQHF	TGTGCCAGCAGTTACGTCGGGGTTCAGCCCCAGCATTTT
TRBD1	-	TRBJ2-7	TRBV7-9	CASSSDRGQGHEQYF	TGTGCCAGCAGCTCAGACCGTGGACAGGGTCACGAGCAGTACTTC
-	-	TRBJ2-7	TRBV29-1	CSGRDTTAGEQYF	TGCAGCGGCCGGGACACCACGGCGGGTGAGCAGTACTTC
TRBD1	-	TRBJ1-2	TRBV4-2	CASSQDGTGVVYGYTF	TGTGCCAGCAGCCAAGATGGGACAGGGGTTGTCTATGGCTACACCTTC
-	-	TRBJ2-7	TRBV20-1	CSARGSYEQYF	TGCAGTGCCCGTGGGTCCTACGAGCAGTACTTC
TRBD2	-	TRBJ2-1	TRBV2	CASSEETSGVSYNEQFF	TGTGCCAGCAGTGAAGAGACTAGCGGAGTTTCCTACAATGAGCAGTTCTTC
-	-	TRBJ2-7	TRBV7-2	CASSPYRVSLYEQYF	TGTGCCAGCAGCCCGTACAGGGTATCTCTCTACGAGCAGTACTTC